Listed below are T cell receptor beta chains from one sample, sequenced in a study of CD8 T cells in Susac syndrome. Each CDR3 protein gets one entry after TCRdb re-called the immunoSEQ multiplex PCR reads with MiXCR. This repertoire shows 210,000 or so distinct CDR3 sequences, approximately 90% found once; its top ten account for around 0.13%. The sequencing sample was made of CD8+ T cells from PBMCs. These receptors were collected from a human donor with multiple sclerosis. Both conserved end residues are part of each CDR3. D genes are given only for firm matches. A row's size may be missing; if present it is once, few, many or a size class.

j_call clone_size d_call v_call cdr3_aa cdr3_nt
TRBJ1-1 . . TRBV12-3/TRBV12-4 CASSIDTALNTEAFF TGTGCCAGCAGCATTGATACAGCGTTGAACACTGAAGCTTTCTTT
TRBJ2-5 . TRBD1 TRBV12-3/TRBV12-4 CASSFTDRGQETQYF TGTGCCAGCAGTTTTACGGACAGGGGACAAGAGACCCAGTACTTC
TRBJ1-2 . . TRBV29-1 CSVNYRSWGYTF TGCAGCGTTAATTATCGGTCTTGGGGCTACACCTTC
TRBJ2-2 . TRBD1 TRBV7-3 CASSSGQGIGELFF TGTGCCAGCAGCTCGGGACAGGGGATCGGGGAGCTGTTTTTT
TRBJ2-2 once TRBD1 TRBV7-8 CASSLGGRGLGDTGELFF TGTGCCAGCAGCTTAGGAGGCAGGGGGCTCGGAGACACCGGGGAGCTGTTTTTT
TRBJ2-5 . . TRBV11-2 CASSLPRLRKETQYF TGTGCCAGCAGCTTACCCAGACTGAGAAAAGAGACCCAGTACTTC
TRBJ1-1 . . TRBV5-1 CASSLVGQGMNTEAFF TGCGCCAGCAGCTTGGTAGGTCAGGGTATGAACACTGAAGCTTTCTTT
TRBJ2-7 . . TRBV7-9 CASSLFSPPYEQYF TGTGCCAGCAGCTTATTCAGTCCTCCCTACGAGCAGTACTTC
TRBJ2-3 . . TRBV9 CASSQDVGTSTDTQYF TGTGCCAGCTCGCAAGACGTCGGCACAAGCACAGATACGCAGTATTTT
TRBJ1-2 . . TRBV20-1 CSARVGIPAGGHTF TGCAGTGCTAGGGTGGGGATTCCAGCGGGTGGCCACACCTTC
TRBJ1-1 . . TRBV28 CASNSPGDPNTEAFF TGTGCCAGCAACTCCCCAGGGGACCCGAACACTGAAGCTTTCTTT
TRBJ2-7 . . TRBV29-1 CSVILGYSYEQYF TGCAGCGTTATACTAGGGTATTCCTACGAGCAGTACTTC